The 10 T cell receptor beta chains in this list originate from one sample, sequenced in a study of T-cell memory formation after mild COVID-19. In TCRdb, the 5' RACE reads were re-called with MiXCR into one record per CDR3 protein. The repertoire includes roughly 600,000 distinct CDR3 sequences, 18% of them detected once, and about 12% sits in the top ten. Sequenced: PBMCs or a T cell subset sorted from them (not recorded which). The receptor set was obtained from an adult woman who had mild COVID-19 (a few samples of this study predate the infection). Cell type and time point are not known.

This clonotype was observed a few times. The genes are TRBV4-1 and TRBJ2-7; tentative D call: TRBD1 (6 bases). CDR3 size: 15 residues. Germline V lookup: CDR1 MGHRA, CDR2 YSYEKL. V dropped 5 bases and J dropped 3 bases, with 17 bases sitting between them. CDR3 sequence (DNA): TGCGCCAGCAGCTACGCCTCCAGGGGTATCTACGAGCAGTACTTC. Translation: CASSYASRGIYEQYF.

This clonotype is a singleton in its sample. The V and J genes are TRBV7-2 and TRBJ1-5; 8 bases line up with TRBD1. CDR3 length equals 13 residues. With 5 bases clipped from V and 6 bases from J, the junction kept 3 bases outside the gene matches. Looked up from germline, CDR1 is SGHTA and CDR2 is FQGNSA. This CDR3 reads CASSQGAVQPQHF. In nucleotides, the CDR3 is TGTGCCAGCAGCCAGGGGGCGGTTCAGCCCCAGCATTTT.

In its sample, this clonotype was seen a few times. The chain carries TRBV12-3 or TRBV12-4 and TRBJ1-2, with D unclear. The CDR3 has 14 amino acids. Trimming cost V 6 bases and J 2 bases, with 13 bases left between them. The CDR3 spells CASSPTRGNYGYTF. For the CDR3, the DNA is TGTGCCAGCAGCCCCACCCGCGGGAACTATGGCTACACCTTC.

Points on this clonotype: One junction end does not reproduce the germline sequence, and a read error may be involved. V and J are TRBV6-5 and TRBJ1-5; possibly TRBD1 for D (6 bases). CDR1 and CDR2 (germline): MNHEY, SVGAGI. The CDR3 is 15 residues long. CDR3: CASSRDNPGNQPQHF. CDR3 DNA: TGTGCCAGCAGTCGGGACAATCCTGGCAATCAGCCACAGCATTTT.

This chain links TRBV6-5 with TRBJ2-7, with TRBD2 matching 9 bases. The CDR3 consists of 17 residues. Per germline, CDR1 MNHEY and CDR2 SVGAGI. V was clipped by 7 bases and J by 1 base; unmatched bases: 14. The CDR3 loop reads CASTAGGRAQGSYEQYF. In nucleotides, the CDR3 is TGTGCCAGCACCGCTGGCGGGAGGGCCCAAGGATCCTACGAGCAGTACTTC.

V gene TRBV4-1 combines with J gene TRBJ1-3; D gene unclear. Germline V CDR1 and CDR2: MGHRA, YSYEKL. CDR3 length equals 15 residues. Between the trimmed V and J ends, which lost 0 bases and 0 bases, there was a span of 6 bases. The CDR3 loop reads CASSQDHTSGNTIYF. CDR3 nucleotide sequence: TGCGCCAGCAGCCAAGATCACACCTCTGGAAACACCATATATTTT.

The chain carries TRBV12-3 or TRBV12-4 and TRBJ2-4, with D unresolved. V was clipped by 6 bases and J by 0 bases, with 3 bases between them. The CDR3 is 12 amino acids. The CDR3 reads CASRVAKNIQYF. CDR3 nucleotides: TGTGCCAGCAGAGTAGCCAAAAACATTCAGTACTTC.

The J gene is TRBJ1-4, the V gene TRBV6-1; the match to TRBD1 covers 8 bases. This CDR3 has 13 residues. After removal of 9 bases from V and 7 bases from J, the junction contained 7 bases not matched to a gene. Germline CDR1 reads MNHNS; CDR2 reads SASEGT. CDR3 in amino acids: CASLDRGSEKLFF. Written as DNA, the CDR3 is TGTGCCAGTTTAGACAGGGGAAGTGAAAAACTGTTTTTT.

At least ten counts were recorded for this clonotype. The genes are TRBV7-2 and TRBJ2-1, with 11 nucleotides matching TRBD2. This CDR3 has 17 residues. Trimming removed 4 bases from V and 1 base from J; junction bases left unmatched: 6. CDR1 and CDR2 from the germline V gene are SGHTA and FQGNSA. CDR3 protein: CASSYTTSGASYNEQFF. The CDR3 bases are TGTGCCAGCAGCTATACGACTAGCGGGGCATCCTACAATGAGCAGTTCTTC.

Concerning this clonotype itself: A much larger clone differs from this one at a single base, so this may be a read error. The rearrangement links TRBV5-5 to TRBJ1-2; unclear D gene. V lost 2 bases to trimming and J lost 1 base, with 6 bases between them. This CDR3 has 13 amino acids. CDR1 and CDR2 (germline): SGHKS, YYEKEE (reference sequence). The CDR3 reads CASSFESNYGYTF. The CDR3, as DNA: TGTGCCAGCAGCTTCGAGAGTAACTATGGCTACACCTTC.